The 25 T cell receptor beta chains in this list originate from one sample, sequenced in a study of graft-versus-host responses after intestinal transplantation. Measured with immunoSEQ multiplex PCR; TCRdb has only the in-frame clones, and not every one. The sample lists roughly 92,000 clones, roughly nine tenths occurring once. These receptors' targets are unknown. The source was unstimulated CD4+ T cells sorted from spleen or lymph node cells, collected before intestinal transplant. The receptors shown here come from a human donor who received an intestinal transplant.

The V gene is TRBV9, the J gene TRBJ2-3; tentatively, D is TRBD2 (6 bases). V was shortened by 9 bases and J by 6 bases, with 20 bases between the two germline ends. The germline V gene encodes CDR1 SGDLS and CDR2 YYNGEE. The CDR3 contains 14 residues. The CDR3 coding sequence is TGTGCCACCGGGCCCTTAGCGGCGGCGGATACGCAGTATTTT. It codes for CATGPLAAADTQYF.

V gene TRBV2 combines with J gene TRBJ2-5; 7 bases are shared with TRBD2. CDR1 and CDR2 (germline): SNHLY, FYNNEI. J gave up 2 bases and V 6 bases, and 9 bases lay outside the gene matches. The CDR3 runs 15 residues. The CDR3 sequence: CASRGGRLSQETQYF. The CDR3 nucleotides are TGTGCCAGCAGGGGGGGGAGGCTCTCACAAGAGACCCAGTACTTC. The variable domain in full, with the rest retrieved from reference TRBV2 and TRBJ2-5, is EPEVTQTPSHQVTQMGQEVILRCVPISNHLYFYWYRQILGQKVEFLVSFYNNEISEKSEIFDDQFSVERPDGSNFTLKIRSTKLEDSAMYFCASRGGRLSQETQYFGPGTRLLVL.

This chain joins TRBV7-3 and TRBJ1-2; D uncertain. CDR3 length equals 15 residues. Trimming took 2 bases from V and 2 from J, leaving 12 bases between them. Germline V gene sequence: CDR1 SGHTA, CDR2 FQGTGA. CDR3 amino acids: CASSLGNGLNYGYTF. CDR3 coding DNA: TGTGCCAGCAGCTTAGGGAATGGACTGAACTATGGCTACACCTTC.

In its sample, this clone was seen a few times. CDR3 region: CSGGDRVAETQYF. The CDR3, as DNA: TGCAGCGGCGGTGACAGGGTGGCAGAGACCCAGTACTTC. The J gene is TRBJ2-5, the V gene TRBV29-1; 7 bases line up with TRBD1. The ends lost 7 bases at V and 4 bases at J; junction bases unmatched: 9. The CDR3 is 13 amino acids. Germline V gene sequence: CDR1 SQVTM, CDR2 ANQGSEA.

This clone was recorded once. V usage is TRBV2 and J usage is TRBJ1-6, with D possibly TRBD1 on 6 matching bases. The CDR3 totals 15 residues. Per the germline V gene, CDR1 is SNHLY and CDR2 is FYNNEI. Trimming shortened V by 2 bases and J by 7 bases, and 12 bases separated the two germline ends. The CDR3 protein is CASSESGGPNSPLHF. CDR3 nucleotide sequence: TGTGCCAGCAGTGAATCCGGGGGGCCCAATTCACCCCTCCACTTT.

This clone was counted once. CDR3 loop: CASRPGTGVGELFF. CDR3 coding DNA: TGTGCCAGCAGACCCGGGACAGGGGTCGGGGAGCTGTTTTTT. The J gene is TRBJ2-2, the V gene TRBV27; 10 bases are a match to TRBD1. The CDR3 is 14 amino acids. Germline CDR1 is MNHEY and CDR2 is SMNVEV (reference sequence). The V gene end was trimmed by 6 bases and the J gene end by 7 bases; junction bases not matched to a gene: 5.

The chain uses TRBV2 and TRBJ1-6; D remains unclear. The CDR3 has 15 amino acids. Trimming took off 7 bases at V and 5 bases at J, with 15 bases between the two ends. Germline-derived CDR1 and CDR2 are SNHLY and FYNNEI. CDR3 amino acids: CASIPEGTDNSPLHF. CDR3 nucleotide sequence: TGTGCCAGCATTCCGGAGGGCACGGATAATTCACCCCTCCACTTT.

J is TRBJ1-6 and V is TRBV6-1; a possible D gene is TRBD1 (5 bases). V dropped 5 bases and J dropped 8 bases, with 10 bases sitting between them. Germline V lookup: CDR1 MNHNS, CDR2 SASEGT. This CDR3 is built from 13 residues. Here the CDR3 reads CASSLEGDSPLHF. The CDR3 DNA reads TGTGCCAGCAGTTTAGAAGGGGATTCACCCCTCCACTTT.

V is TRBV18 and J is TRBJ1-5; D is perhaps TRBD1 (6 bases). Germline CDR1 is KGHSH and CDR2 is LQKENI. V lost 3 bases and J lost 9, with 12 bases in between. The CDR3 covers 13 residues. CDR3 in DNA: TGTGCCAGCTCACCCCGGGACATGCCGCCCCAGCATTTT. It is translated as CASSPRDMPPQHF.

V is TRBV6-1 and J is TRBJ2-7; tentatively, D is TRBD2 (5 bases). The germline CDR1 and CDR2 sequences are MNHNS and SASEGT. The length of the CDR3 is 12 residues. The germline V and J ends were trimmed by 6 bases and 5 bases, with 11 bases remaining between them. The CDR3 region has the DNA TGTGCCAGCAGGGGGAGTACGCACGAGCAGTACTTC. It translates to CASRGSTHEQYF.

V is TRBV5-1 and J is TRBJ1-1, with 7 bases fitting TRBD1. V trimming: 4 bases; J trimming: 3 bases; junction bases outside the gene matches: 12. The germline V gene encodes CDR1 SGHRS and CDR2 YFSETQ. The CDR3 runs to 16 residues. CDR3 sequence (DNA): TGCGCCAGCAGCGGAGGGACAGCCAAGCGTGACACTGAAGCTTTCTTT. Amino acids: CASSGGTAKRDTEAFF.

For the CDR3, the DNA is TGTGCCAGCAGAGATAGCTCCTACGAGCAGTACTTC. Its protein product is CASRDSSYEQYF. This chain links TRBV11-3 with TRBJ2-7; the D is unclear. This CDR3 is 12 amino acids long. Germline V gene lookup returns CDR1 SGHNT and CDR2 YENEEA. V lost 6 bases to trimming and J lost 0 bases, with 6 bases between them.

The count of this clone is one. The chain links TRBV2 to TRBJ1-5; D possibly corresponds to TRBD1 (6 bases). Germline CDR1 and CDR2: SNHLY and FYNNEI. Trimming shortened V by 8 bases and J by 7 bases, and 18 bases separated the two germline ends. The CDR3 runs 14 residues. The CDR3 DNA sequence: TGTGCCAGCGGAACAACAGGGATCGGGCAGCCCCAGCATTTT. As protein: CASGTTGIGQPQHF.

The chain couples TRBV2 to TRBJ2-1; 8 bases map to TRBD2. Germline lookup yields CDR1 SNHLY and CDR2 FYNNEI. The CDR3 sequence is 19 residues long. V shed 5 bases, J shed 0 bases, and the junction held 15 bases outside the gene matches. The CDR3 is CASSPGGGGRRSSYNEQFF. CDR3 nucleotides: TGTGCCAGCAGTCCGGGGGGCGGGGGGCGGAGAAGCTCCTACAATGAGCAGTTCTTC.

The chain uses TRBV19 and TRBJ1-1, with 10 bases matching TRBD1. Losses at the gene ends were 10 bases for V and 10 bases for J; bases not matched to a gene: 9. Germline V CDR1 and CDR2: LNHDA, SQIVND (reference sequence). This CDR3 has 12 amino acids. The DNA of the CDR3 is TGTGCCACCCAGGGGGACAGGGGTAGAGCTTTCTTT. Protein product: CATQGDRGRAFF. The full variable domain, with the rest looked up from reference TRBV19 and TRBJ1-1, is DGGITQSPKYLFRKEGQNVTLSCEQNLNHDAMYWYRQDPGQGLRLIYYSQIVNDFQKGDIAEGYSVSREKKESFPLTVTSAQKNPTAFYLCATQGDRGRAFFGQGTRLTVV.

With regard to this clone: One junction end does not reproduce the germline sequence, and a read error may be involved. V usage is TRBV7-7 and J usage is TRBJ2-5; TRBD2 is a possible D gene (5 bases). The length of the CDR3 is 13 residues. Germline assignment: CDR1 SSHAT and CDR2 FNYEAQ (reference sequence). The CDR3 DNA follows: TGTGCTAGCAGCTTCCTAGCATCGGAGACCCAGTACTTC. This gives the protein CASSFLASETQYF. Full variable domain (missing parts from reference TRBV7-7 and TRBJ2-5): GAGVSQSPRYKVTKRGQDVTLRCDPISSHATLYWYQQALGQGPEFLTYFNYEAQPDKSGLPSDRFSAERPEGSISTLTIQRTEQRDSAMYRCASSFLASETQYFGPGTRLLVL.

J is TRBJ1-1 and V is TRBV7-9; no clear D. Germline V CDR1 and CDR2: SEHNR, FQNEAQ (reference sequence). The V end lost 6 bases, the J end lost 4 bases, and 12 bases lay between the germline ends. This CDR3 contains 13 residues. The CDR3 sequence is CASSARVATEAFF. The DNA for the CDR3 is TGTGCCAGCAGTGCACGGGTGGCCACTGAAGCTTTCTTT.

The V and J genes are TRBV10-1 and TRBJ2-5; 11 bases match TRBD1. CDR3 length: 15 residues. The germline gives CDR1 WNHNN, CDR2 SYGVQD (reference sequence). With 0 bases clipped from V and 4 bases from J, the junction kept 1 base outside the gene matches. CDR3 region: CASSESGTGGETQYF. The CDR3 DNA is TGCGCCAGCAGTGAGTCGGGGACAGGGGGAGAGACCCAGTACTTC.

The gene calls are TRBV7-8 and TRBJ1-2; a weak D match, TRBD1 (6 bases). This CDR3 is 14 amino acids long. Germline V gene lookup returns CDR1 SGHVS and CDR2 FQNEAQ. Trimming removed 5 bases from V and 8 bases from J, with 18 bases in between. CDR3 coding DNA: TGTGCCAGCAGCCCTCAGACAGGTTCCATCGGCTACACCTTC. This gives the protein CASSPQTGSIGYTF.

The rearrangement uses TRBV6-1 and TRBJ1-5; no clear D. The CDR3 runs to 13 residues. V dropped 4 bases and J dropped 7 bases, with 11 bases sitting between them. Germline CDR1 and CDR2: MNHNS and SASEGT. For the CDR3, the DNA is TGTGCCAGCAGTGGATCGGTGTGGCAGCCCCAGCATTTT. Its translation is CASSGSVWQPQHF.

CDR3 loop: CASSFGGPITDTQYF. DNA for the CDR3: TGTGCCAGCAGCTTCGGAGGGCCGATCACAGATACGCAGTATTTT. The chain recombines TRBV7-2 with TRBJ2-3; D might be TRBD2 (6 bases). The CDR3 covers 15 residues. Germline V CDR1 and CDR2: SGHTA, FQGNSA. With 3 bases removed from V and 2 bases from J, the gap between germline ends came to 12 bases.

V gene TRBV11-2 combines with J gene TRBJ1-2; perhaps TRBD1 as D (5 bases). This CDR3 contains 12 residues. Between the trimmed V and J ends, which lost 1 base and 8 bases, there was a span of 8 bases. In germline, CDR1 is SGHAT, CDR2 FQNNGV. CDR3 DNA: TGTGCCAGCAGCTTAGTCGGGGGAGGCTACACCTTC. Translated, it gives CASSLVGGGYTF. Based on the CDR3 plus reference TRBV11-2 and TRBJ1-2, the full variable domain is EAGVAQSPRYKIIEKRQSVAFWCNPISGHATLYWYQQILGQGPKLLIQFQNNGVVDDSQLPKDRFSAERLKGVDSTLKIQPAKLEDSAVYLCASSLVGGGYTFGSGTRLTVV.

The V and J genes are TRBV4-2 and TRBJ2-3; weak D call: TRBD1 (7 bases). Trimming stripped 6 bases from V and 6 bases from J, with 13 bases between. The CDR3 length is 13 residues. In germline, CDR1 is LGHNA, CDR2 YNFKEQ. The CDR3 loop reads CASRQEGADTQYF. CDR3 nucleotides: TGTGCCAGCAGGCAGGAGGGGGCGGATACGCAGTATTTT.

This clone appeared a single time. This chain links TRBV19 with TRBJ2-7; 9 nucleotides line up with TRBD2. J was trimmed by 2 bases and V by 1 base; bases with no gene match: 0. There are 14 residues in the CDR3. Germline assignment: CDR1 LNHDA and CDR2 SQIVND (reference sequence). CDR3 loop: CASSIASGAYEQYF. CDR3 in DNA: TGTGCCAGTAGTATAGCTAGCGGGGCCTACGAGCAGTACTTC.

The CDR3 DNA reads as TGTGCTAGTGGTAAGGACACCCTGATGAACACCGGGGAGCTGTTTTTT. Translation gives CASGKDTLMNTGELFF. The chain uses TRBV12-5 and TRBJ2-2, with a weak D call TRBD1 (5 bases). This CDR3 is built from 16 residues. CDR1 is LGHNT, CDR2 FRNRAP, per germline. The V end was cut by 5 bases, the J end by 1 base, with 14 bases between.